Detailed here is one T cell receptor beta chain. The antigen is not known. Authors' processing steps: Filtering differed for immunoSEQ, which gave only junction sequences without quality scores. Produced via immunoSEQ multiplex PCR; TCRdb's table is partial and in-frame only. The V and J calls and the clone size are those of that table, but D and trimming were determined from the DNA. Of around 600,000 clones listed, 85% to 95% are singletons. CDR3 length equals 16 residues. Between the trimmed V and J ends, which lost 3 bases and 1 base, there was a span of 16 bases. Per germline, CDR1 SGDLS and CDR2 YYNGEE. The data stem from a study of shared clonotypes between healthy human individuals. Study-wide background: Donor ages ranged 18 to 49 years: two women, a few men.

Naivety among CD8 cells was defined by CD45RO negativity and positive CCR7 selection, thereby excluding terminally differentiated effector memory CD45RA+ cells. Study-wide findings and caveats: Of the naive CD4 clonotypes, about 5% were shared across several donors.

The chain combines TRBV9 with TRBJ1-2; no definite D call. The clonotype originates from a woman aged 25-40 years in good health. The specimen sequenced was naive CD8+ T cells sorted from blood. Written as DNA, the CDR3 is TGTGCCAGCAGCGGACGGGGAGAGGGAATTAACTATGGCTACACCTTC. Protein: CASSGRGEGINYGYTF.